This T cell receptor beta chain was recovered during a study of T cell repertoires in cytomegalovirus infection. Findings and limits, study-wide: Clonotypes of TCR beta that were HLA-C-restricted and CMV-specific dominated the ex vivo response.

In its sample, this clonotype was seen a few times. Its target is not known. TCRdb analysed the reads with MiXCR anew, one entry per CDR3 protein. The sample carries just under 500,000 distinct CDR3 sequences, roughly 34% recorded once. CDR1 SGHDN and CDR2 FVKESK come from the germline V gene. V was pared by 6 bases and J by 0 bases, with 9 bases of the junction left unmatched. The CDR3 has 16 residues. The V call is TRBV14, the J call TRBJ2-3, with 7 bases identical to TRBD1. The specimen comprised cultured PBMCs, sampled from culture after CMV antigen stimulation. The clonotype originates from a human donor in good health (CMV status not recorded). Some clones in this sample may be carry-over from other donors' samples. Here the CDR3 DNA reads TGTGCCAGCAGTCGAAGGGGGCCACGGAGCACAGATACGCAGTATTTT. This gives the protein CASSRRGPRSTDTQYF.